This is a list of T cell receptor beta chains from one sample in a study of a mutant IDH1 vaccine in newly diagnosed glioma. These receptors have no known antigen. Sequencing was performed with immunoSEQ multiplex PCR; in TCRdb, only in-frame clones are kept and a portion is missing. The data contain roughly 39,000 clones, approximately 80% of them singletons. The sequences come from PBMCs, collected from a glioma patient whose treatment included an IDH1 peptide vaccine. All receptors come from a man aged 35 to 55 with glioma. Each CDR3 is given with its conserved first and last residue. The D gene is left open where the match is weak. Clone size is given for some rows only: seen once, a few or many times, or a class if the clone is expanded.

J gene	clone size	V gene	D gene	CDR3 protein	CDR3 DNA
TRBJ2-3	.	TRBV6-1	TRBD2	CASSDLLAGESRTQYF	TGTGCCAGCAGTGACCTACTAGCGGGGGAATCAAGAACGCAGTATTTT
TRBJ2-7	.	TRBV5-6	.	CASSSSPGHEQYF	TGTGCCAGCAGCTCATCGCCTGGACACGAGCAGTACTTC
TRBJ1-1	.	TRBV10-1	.	CASSERGPPRGEAFF	TGCGCCAGCAGTGAGCGCGGACCCCCGCGGGGGGAAGCTTTCTTT
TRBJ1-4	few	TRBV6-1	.	CASSLTTVVLFF	TGTGCCAGCAGCCTGACGACTGTCGTGTTGTTTTTT
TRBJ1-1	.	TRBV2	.	CASIREGEAFF	TGTGCCAGCATCAGAGAGGGTGAAGCTTTCTTT
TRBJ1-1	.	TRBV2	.	CASSEAEWSGNTEAFF	TGTGCCAGCAGTGAAGCGGAATGGAGTGGGAACACTGAAGCTTTCTTT
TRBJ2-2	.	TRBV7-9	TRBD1	CASSLGEQGAGELFF	TGTGCCAGCAGCTTAGGAGAGCAGGGGGCCGGGGAGCTGTTTTTT
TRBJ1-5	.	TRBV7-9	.	CASSLDYQPQHF	TGTGCCAGCAGCTTAGATTATCAGCCCCAGCATTTT
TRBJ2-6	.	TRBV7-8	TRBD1	CASSARQGSGANVLTF	TGTGCCAGCAGCGCCCGACAGGGCTCTGGGGCCAACGTCCTGACTTTC
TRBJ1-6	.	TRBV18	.	CASSQSSYNSPLHF	TGTGCCAGCTCTCAAAGCTCCTATAATTCACCCCTCCACTTT
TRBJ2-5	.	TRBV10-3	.	CAISDSPGTGKETQYF	TGTGCCATCAGTGACAGCCCCGGGACTGGAAAAGAGACCCAGTACTTC
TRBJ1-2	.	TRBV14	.	CASSQETRGYTF	TGTGCCAGCAGCCAAGAGACGCGCGGCTACACCTTC
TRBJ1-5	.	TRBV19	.	CASSLPPIMTQHF	TGTGCCAGTAGCTTACCCCCAATCATGACCCAGCATTTT
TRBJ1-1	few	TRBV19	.	CASTITENTEAFF	TGTGCCAGTACCATCACAGAGAACACTGAAGCTTTCTTT
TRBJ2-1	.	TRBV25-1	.	CASSEASNEQFF	TGTGCCAGCAGTGAAGCCTCCAATGAGCAGTTCTTC
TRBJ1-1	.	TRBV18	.	CASSPPSRVSRNTEAFF	TGTGCCAGCTCACCACCGAGCCGGGTTTCGAGGAACACTGAAGCTTTCTTT
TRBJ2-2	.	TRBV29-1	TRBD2	CSVGGGGAAGELFF	TGCAGCGTTGGCGGCGGGGGGGCCGCCGGGGAGCTGTTTTTT
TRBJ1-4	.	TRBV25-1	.	CASSTRPGEKLFF	TGTGCCAGCAGTACCCGGCCCGGGGAAAAACTGTTTTTT
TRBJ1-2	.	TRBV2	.	CASQGGLSLNYGYTF	TGTGCCAGCCAGGGAGGTTTAAGTCTGAACTATGGCTACACCTTC
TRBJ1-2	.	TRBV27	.	CASSPTETYGYTF	TGTGCCAGCAGCCCCACCGAAACCTATGGCTACACCTTC
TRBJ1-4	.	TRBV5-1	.	CASSLGSGAEKLFF	TGCGCCAGCAGCTTGGGGTCAGGGGCTGAAAAACTGTTTTTT
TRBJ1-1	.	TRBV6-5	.	CASSPGWEFEAFF	TGTGCCAGCAGTCCCGGCTGGGAATTTGAAGCTTTCTTT
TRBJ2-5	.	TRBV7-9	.	CASSLSWGREQETQYF	TGTGCCAGCAGCTTATCCTGGGGCCGGGAACAAGAGACCCAGTACTTC
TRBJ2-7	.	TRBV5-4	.	CASSLGLTGREQYF	TGTGCCAGCAGCTTGGGACTGACAGGTCGCGAGCAGTACTTC
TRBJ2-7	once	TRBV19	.	CASSIFGSSYEQYF	TGTGCCAGTAGTATCTTCGGCAGCTCCTACGAGCAGTACTTC
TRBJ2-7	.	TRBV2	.	CASSGEGLRYEQYF	TGTGCCAGCAGTGGAGAGGGACTCCGATACGAGCAGTACTTC
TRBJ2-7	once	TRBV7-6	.	CASSSLTYEQYF	TGTGCCAGCAGCTCCCTAACCTACGAGCAGTACTTC
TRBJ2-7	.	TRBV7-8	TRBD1	CASTGPRTGGSEQYF	TGTGCCAGCACCGGACCCCGGACAGGGGGGAGCGAGCAGTACTTC
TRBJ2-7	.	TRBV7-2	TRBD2	CASSLNLGREEQYF	TGTGCCAGCAGCTTAAACTTAGGGCGGGAGGAGCAGTACTTC
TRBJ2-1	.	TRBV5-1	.	CASSLGTDYNEQFF	TGCGCCAGCAGCTTGGGGACAGACTACAATGAGCAGTTCTTC
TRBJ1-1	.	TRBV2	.	CASHTGQMNTEAFF	TGTGCCAGCCACACGGGACAAATGAACACTGAAGCTTTCTTT
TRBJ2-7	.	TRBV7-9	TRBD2	CASDPSGGALEQYF	TGTGCCAGCGACCCTAGCGGGGGGGCCCTCGAGCAGTACTTC
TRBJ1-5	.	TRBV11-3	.	CASSGGRHPFNQPQHF	TGTGCCAGCAGCGGGGGGAGGCACCCTTTTAATCAGCCCCAGCATTTT
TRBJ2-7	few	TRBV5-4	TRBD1	CASSPPGGVNSYEQYF	TGTGCCAGCAGCCCACCAGGGGGCGTAAACTCCTACGAGCAGTACTTC
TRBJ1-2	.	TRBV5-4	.	CASSLETGIYGYTF	TGTGCCAGCAGCTTGGAAACGGGAATCTATGGCTACACCTTC
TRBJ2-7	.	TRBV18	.	CASSPPWTYEQYF	TGTGCCAGCTCACCACCGTGGACCTACGAGCAGTACTTC
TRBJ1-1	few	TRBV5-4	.	CASSLGPTEAFF	TGTGCCAGCAGCCTCGGGCCCACTGAAGCTTTCTTT
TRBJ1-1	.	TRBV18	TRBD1	CASSQNLQGAVNTEAFF	TGTGCCAGCTCGCAAAACCTCCAGGGGGCAGTGAACACTGAAGCTTTCTTT
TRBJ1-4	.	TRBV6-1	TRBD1	CASETGTGGVEKLFF	TGTGCCAGCGAGACCGGGACAGGGGGCGTAGAAAAACTGTTTTTT
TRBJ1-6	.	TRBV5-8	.	CAGRETPGHNSPLHF	TGTGCCGGTAGGGAAACTCCGGGACACAATTCACCCCTCCACTTT
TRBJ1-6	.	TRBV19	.	CASSLGGRRLPNSPLHF	TGTGCCAGTAGTCTGGGTGGTCGGCGGCTACCGAATTCACCCCTCCACTTT
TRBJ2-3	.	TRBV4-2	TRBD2	CASSRTSGGSSTDTQYF	TGTGCCAGCAGCCGGACTAGCGGGGGTTCTAGCACAGATACGCAGTATTTT
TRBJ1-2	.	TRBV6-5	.	CASSYDGAYGYTF	TGTGCCAGCAGTTACGATGGGGCTTATGGCTACACCTTC
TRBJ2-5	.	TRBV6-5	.	CASSYSSSLRETQYF	TGTGCCAGCAGTTACTCGTCATCACTACGAGAGACCCAGTACTTC
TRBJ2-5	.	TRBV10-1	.	CASSESGRQETQYF	TGCGCCAGCAGTGAGTCGGGCAGGCAAGAGACCCAGTACTTC
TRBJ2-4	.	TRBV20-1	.	CSAREGNIQYF	TGCAGTGCTAGGGAGGGGAACATTCAGTACTTC
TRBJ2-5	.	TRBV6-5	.	CASSTSGAGETQYF	TGTGCCAGCAGTACCTCAGGGGCGGGAGAGACCCAGTACTTC